Each of the 3 T cell receptor beta chains below was sequenced from the same sample in a study of blood T cells in healthy people across ages. A second roughly 6 to 12 cycle PCR used barcoded and J-beta primers. TCRdb redid the calling of the 5' RACE reads with MiXCR, one entry per CDR3 protein. The sample lists hundreds of thousands of distinct CDR3 sequences, approximately 44% occurring once. The sample taken for sequencing was blood. The receptors derive from a man aged 55 to 70 in good health.

This clonotype was detected ten times or more. The chain has TRBV20-1 and TRBJ2-7; 11 nucleotides match TRBD2. This CDR3 has 15 amino acids. Trimming took 3 bases from V and 2 from J; bases not matched to a gene: 6. CDR1 DFQATT and CDR2 SNEGSKA come from the germline V gene (reference sequence). CDR3 residues: CSASFTSGGAYEQYF. CDR3 sequence (DNA): TGCAGTGCTAGCTTTACTAGCGGGGGAGCCTACGAGCAGTACTTC.

About this clonotype itself: The junction departs from the called germline gene at one end, perhaps through a read error. The CDR3 sequence is CANSLRGRGDEQYF. CDR3 sequence (DNA): TGTGCCAACAGTCTCCGGGGAAGGGGTGACGAGCAGTACTTC. This sequence joins TRBV27 and TRBJ2-7; D is perhaps TRBD1 or TRBD2 (5 bases each). Germline-derived CDR1 and CDR2 are MNHEY and SMNVEV (reference sequence). The CDR3 sequence is 14 residues long.

CDR3 in DNA: TGTGCCAGCAGTTACGCTGGGGCTAGAAGAGAAAAACTGTTTTTT. It translates to CASSYAGARREKLFF. The chain joins TRBV6-5 to TRBJ1-4; D perhaps matches TRBD1 (5 bases). Trimming removed 2 bases at V and 8 bases at J, with 15 bases between. The germline V gene encodes CDR1 MNHEY and CDR2 SVGAGI. CDR3 size: 15 residues.